The present TCR beta chain was sequenced within a study of blood T cells in healthy people across ages (dated by TCRdb to between 2015 and 2017). Background for the entire study: In model experiments, roughly one uniquely barcoded TCR beta cDNA molecule per two T cells was captured by template switching. Using deep sequencing normalized with unique cDNA molecular identifiers, the study measured how TCR beta repertoire diversity changes with age. The donors were split into four age groups: young (average around 17 years), middle-aged (around 40), aged (roughly 60) and long-lived (over 80). To avoid experimental bias, donors of different ages were spread randomly across the sequencing lanes. The study analyzed two additional independent replicas of 1 million unique cDNA reads from the same blood draw for two donors, one aged 18 to 29 and one aged 80 or older.

The approximately 39 donors, aged about 6 to 100 years, were systemically healthy Caucasian individuals from Russia. Ten milliliters of peripheral blood were collected from each donor into EDTA-treated Vacutainer tubes. PBMCs were isolated by Ficoll-Paque density-gradient centrifugation, with at least 6 million obtained per sample. Trizol reagent was used to extract total RNA from PBMCs, with at least 5.5 micrograms per sample. Naive CD45RAhigh/CD27high T cell percentages were measured by flow cytometry on a PBMC aliquot from every donor. The library came from 5' RACE. Sequencing instrument: Illumina HiSeq 2500. A second PCR of roughly 7 to 11 cycles was performed with a sample-barcoded 5' primer and a J-beta primer mix. A template-switch 5' adaptor carrying 12 random nucleotides introduced a unique molecular identifier onto each TCR beta cDNA molecule. At least 3 million CDR3-containing paired-end reads were obtained from each sample. First-strand cDNA synthesis was performed from all RNA using the Mint cDNA synthesis kit, with priming by a TRBC-specific oligonucleotide. After uracil-DNA glycosylase treatment, a first 18-cycle PCR used universal primers M1SS and BC2_uni_R on all cDNA. For the original study's pipeline: Each sample was normalized by randomly selecting 1 million high-quality reads, each carrying a distinct molecular identifier. Instead of being binned into consensus sequences, reads with shared molecular identifiers were discarded. CDR3 identification, clonotype clustering and error correction used MiTCR with a Q25 quality threshold and the strictest error-elimination algorithm. Lower-bound total TCR beta diversity was estimated with a nonparametric unseen species model using Euler transformation. The public reads were reprocessed in TCRdb via fastp at Q25 and MiXCR, keeping in-frame beta chains. Each record represents a unique CDR3 protein, reported with the most common genes and DNA among its rows. TCRdb assigned the V and J calls; the authors' analysis was not used. This sample lists approximately 940,000 distinct CDR3 sequences; under 50% were detected once. Of the sample, around 15% falls within the top ten clones.

CDR1 ENHRY and CDR2 SYGVKD were looked up in the germline V gene. Including the terminal cysteine and phenylalanine, the CDR3 comprises 15 residues. The retained sequence is limited to the CDR3, 45 bases, with the frame set at the first base. V is pruned by 6 bases and J by 4 bases, leaving 11 bases of the junction without a gene match. General conclusions and limits of the study: Compared with the aged group, more naive CD4+ T cells, fewer expanded clones and increased TCR diversity were shown by the long-lived group, suggesting age selection. The percentage of naive T cells measured by flow cytometry correlated strongly with observed TCR beta diversity. Conclusive comparison of naive and antigen-experienced compartments was prevented by the profiling of bulk unsorted PBMCs. Observed TCR beta diversity per million T cells fell roughly linearly with age, and a significant reduction was already apparent by age around 39. Because donor CMV infection status was unknown, age-related changes in expanded clonotypes were potentially confounded. Estimates of total diversity based on one million sequenced T cells were considered lower bounds and underestimates.

On this clonotype itself: Its cognate antigen has yet to be identified. The record has no base qualities; no much larger clone is one base away.

Material for sequencing was blood. The chain is made from TRBV10-3 and TRBJ1-2, and 7 junction bases match TRBD1. This TCR was sampled from a man in his thirties or forties in good health. The CDR3 reads as follows: CAIRPTGAKPYGYTF. The nucleotide sequence reads as follows: TGTGCCATCAGACCCACAGGGGCTAAGCCCTATGGCTACACCTTC.